Following are 19 T cell receptor beta chains from one sample sequenced in a study of cytomegalovirus exposure and HLA in healthy donors. Sequenced by immunoSEQ multiplex PCR; TCRdb stores in-frame clones only, minus some. The sample includes approximately 100,000 clones, roughly nine tenths of them seen just once. What was sequenced was PBMCs. These TCRs come from a woman aged 25 to 45 in good health and CMV-seronegative.

The J gene is TRBJ2-1, the V gene TRBV6-1, with 7 bases fitting TRBD1. Germline loops: CDR1 MNHNS, CDR2 SASEGT. V shed 8 bases and J 2 bases; nucleotides not matched to a gene: 3. The CDR3 contains 13 residues. The CDR3 protein is CASGTVTYNEQFF. DNA of the CDR3: TGTGCCAGCGGGACAGTTACCTACAATGAGCAGTTCTTC.

This clone appeared a few times. The chain joins TRBV19 to TRBJ1-2; the match to TRBD1 covers 7 bases. The germline V gene encodes CDR1 LNHDA and CDR2 SQIVND (reference sequence). V dropped 3 bases and J dropped 5; count of bases not matched to a gene: 6. The CDR3 runs 14 residues. Here the CDR3 reads CASSMLQGRYGYTF. The DNA for the CDR3 is TGTGCCAGTAGTATGTTACAGGGGCGGTATGGCTACACCTTC.

The count of this clone is one. V gene TRBV10-3 combines with J gene TRBJ2-1; possibly TRBD2 for D (6 bases). Germline loops: CDR1 ENHRY, CDR2 SYGVKD. The V end was cut by 5 bases, the J end by 6 bases, with 17 bases between. The CDR3 runs 15 residues. CDR3 in DNA: TGTGCCATCAGTCGAACTAGCCGCACCACCAATGAGCAGTTCTTC. Protein: CAISRTSRTTNEQFF.

The genes are TRBV5-4 and TRBJ2-1, with D possibly matching TRBD2 (5 bases). The V gene's germline CDR1 is SGHNT and CDR2 YYREEE (reference sequence). Trimming left V 4 bases short and J 0 bases short, with 11 bases between. The CDR3 contains 15 residues. In DNA form, the CDR3 reads TGTGCCAGCAGCCCTCTCGCGGGCTCCTACAATGAGCAGTTCTTC. Translated, it gives CASSPLAGSYNEQFF.

This sequence joins TRBV5-1 and TRBJ2-1; 11 bases fit TRBD2. V dropped 4 bases and J dropped 6; count of bases not matched to a gene: 9. Looked up from germline, CDR1 is SGHRS and CDR2 is YFSETQ. The CDR3 runs 16 residues. The CDR3 protein is CASSPDSGRALNEQFF. CDR3 DNA sequence: TGCGCCAGCAGCCCCGATAGCGGGAGGGCCCTCAATGAGCAGTTCTTC.

The chain is built from TRBV27 and TRBJ1-4; 8 nucleotides line up with TRBD1. Germline V gene data show CDR1 as MNHEY and CDR2 as SMNVEV (reference sequence). Losses at the gene ends were 6 bases for V and 4 bases for J; bases not matched to a gene: 1. The CDR3 loop spans 13 amino acids. CDR3 sequence reads: CASRGQVNEKLFF. In DNA form, the CDR3 reads TGTGCCAGCAGGGGACAGGTTAATGAAAAACTGTTTTTT.

The chain couples TRBV2 to TRBJ1-2; the match to TRBD1 covers 7 bases. Germline V CDR1 and CDR2: SNHLY, FYNNEI. The V gene end was trimmed by 5 bases and the J gene end by 7 bases; junction bases not matched to a gene: 16. The CDR3 extends over 16 amino acids. The CDR3 nucleotides read TGTGCCAGCAGTCGGGGACAGTGGAACCAGTGGTCTGGCTACACCTTC. Its translation: CASSRGQWNQWSGYTF.

V usage is TRBV9 and J usage is TRBJ1-3; no firm D call. CDR3 length equals 15 residues. Germline CDR1 reads SGDLS; CDR2 reads YYNGEE. V gave up 2 bases and J gave up 4 bases, with 13 bases separating them. The DNA of the CDR3 is TGTGCCAGCAGCGTCCGTTCTAGTGCAGGAAACACCATATATTTT. The encoded protein is CASSVRSSAGNTIYF.

The genes are TRBV10-3 and TRBJ1-5; 10 nucleotides align to TRBD1. This CDR3 has 15 amino acids. The V gene end was trimmed by 2 bases and the J gene end by 6 bases; junction bases not matched to a gene: 4. Germline CDR1 ENHRY, CDR2 SYGVKD. CDR3 residues: CAISEPGQGGQPQHF. The DNA for the CDR3 is TGTGCCATCAGTGAGCCCGGACAGGGGGGTCAGCCCCAGCATTTT.

This chain connects TRBV4-1 to TRBJ2-7, with D possibly matching TRBD2 (5 bases). Germline V gene lookup returns CDR1 MGHRA and CDR2 YSYEKL. The CDR3 sequence is 14 residues long. Trimming shortened V by 4 bases and J by 4 bases, and 14 bases separated the two germline ends. In nucleotides, the CDR3 is TGCGCCAGCAGCCCAGGCGGGCCCCTTTACGAGCAGTACTTC. Translation gives CASSPGGPLYEQYF.

A few counts support this clone. The genes are TRBV5-5 and TRBJ1-2; no clear D gene. The CDR3 sequence is 13 residues long. CDR1 and CDR2 (germline): SGHKS, YYEKEE (reference sequence). V shed 4 bases and J shed 1 base, with 8 bases lying between them. CDR3 residues: CASSLDFNYGYTF. The CDR3 bases are TGTGCCAGCAGCCTGGACTTTAACTATGGCTACACCTTC.

This clone was picked up one time. The V and J genes are TRBV28 and TRBJ2-3; TRBD1 aligns across 8 bases. The J segment lost 4 bases and the V segment lost 3 bases, leaving 3 bases of the junction unmatched. The germline V gene has CDR1 MDHEN and CDR2 SYDVKM. The CDR3 contains 14 residues. Here the CDR3 reads CASSLPGGADTQYF. In DNA form, the CDR3 reads TGTGCCAGCAGTTTGCCAGGGGGCGCAGATACGCAGTATTTT. Complete variable domain (other parts from reference TRBV28 and TRBJ2-3): DVKVTQSSRYLVKRTGEKVFLECVQDMDHENMFWYRQDPGLGLRLIYFSYDVKMKEKGDIPEGYSVSREKKERFSLILESASTNQTSMYLCASSLPGGADTQYFGPGTRLTVL.

This clone was observed a few times. The V gene is TRBV7-9, the J gene TRBJ1-1; 8 nucleotides match TRBD1. The CDR3 has 17 residues. Germline loops: CDR1 SEHNR, CDR2 FQNEAQ (reference sequence). Losses at the gene ends were 6 bases for V and 0 bases for J; bases not matched to a gene: 12. CDR3 DNA sequence: TGTGCCAGCAGTCAAACGGGCAGGGGGCTTGTGAACACTGAAGCTTTCTTT. Its protein is CASSQTGRGLVNTEAFF.

This sequence joins TRBV6-1 and TRBJ1-3; the match to TRBD1 covers 9 bases. Germline V gives CDR1 MNHNS, CDR2 SASEGT. The J segment lost 2 bases and the V segment lost 8 bases, leaving 7 bases of the junction unmatched. The CDR3 is 15 amino acids. CDR3: CASGGTGGAGNTIYF. CDR3 DNA: TGTGCCAGCGGGGGTACAGGGGGCGCTGGAAACACCATATATTTT.

This clone has a single count. The chain uses TRBV5-4 and TRBJ2-5; TRBD2 might be the D (5 bases). This CDR3 region has 15 residues. Germline V CDR1 and CDR2: SGHNT, YYREEE (reference sequence). V shed 4 bases and J shed 5 bases, with 18 bases lying between them. The CDR3 reads CASSPPGSVGETQYF. The CDR3 DNA reads as TGTGCCAGCAGCCCCCCGGGGTCGGTAGGGGAGACCCAGTACTTC. The full variable domain, with the rest looked up from reference TRBV5-4 and TRBJ2-5, is ETGVTQSPTHLIKTRGQQVTLRCSSQSGHNTVSWYQQALGQGPQFIFQYYREEENGRGNFPPRFSGLQFPNYSSELNVNALELDDSALYLCASSPPGSVGETQYFGPGTRLLVL.

The chain uses TRBV2 and TRBJ2-2; D possibly corresponds to TRBD2 (5 bases). CDR1 is SNHLY and CDR2 is FYNNEI in the germline V gene. V lost 7 bases and J 6 bases, leaving 15 bases between the germline ends. The CDR3 length is 14 residues. DNA for the CDR3: TGTGCCAGCACCGAGGAAAATAGCGCCGGGGAGCTGTTTTTT. Protein sequence: CASTEENSAGELFF.

This clone has just a few counts. The chain recombines TRBV29-1 with TRBJ1-1; no clear D gene. Trimming removed 8 bases at V and 3 bases at J, with 4 bases between. This CDR3 is built from 9 residues. Germline CDR1 SQVTM, CDR2 ANQGSEA. For the CDR3, the DNA is TGCAGCATAGACACTGAAGCTTTCTTT. Protein sequence: CSIDTEAFF.

The chain combines TRBV7-8 with TRBJ2-7; a weak D match, TRBD1 (5 bases). CDR3 length equals 14 residues. Per the germline V gene, CDR1 is SGHVS and CDR2 is FQNEAQ. The V end was cut by 5 bases, the J end by 3 bases, with 14 bases between. The CDR3 loop reads CASSIPTVRYEQYF. CDR3 sequence (DNA): TGTGCCAGCAGCATCCCGACAGTTCGCTACGAGCAGTACTTC.

The chain is built from TRBV27 and TRBJ2-7; D is perhaps TRBD2 (6 bases). Germline assignment: CDR1 MNHEY and CDR2 SMNVEV (reference sequence). CDR3 length: 14 amino acids. Trimming removed 3 bases at V and 2 bases at J, with 11 bases between. CDR3: CASSFRGTAYEQYF. For the CDR3, the DNA is TGTGCCAGCAGTTTTCGGGGGACCGCCTACGAGCAGTACTTC.